Listed here are 15 T cell receptor beta chains from one sample, sequenced in a study of blood T cell repertoires in COVID-19 (TCRdb year 2020). Library preparation was by the immunoSEQ multiplex PCR assay. TCRdb obtained this table from immuneACCESS and retained in-frame rearrangements with V and J assigned. These tables miss some clones; where compared with another copy, unresolved V genes account for less than half of the shortfall, and the remainder is unexplained. The sample table lists roughly 70,000 clones, 80% to 95% of them with a count of one. The ten largest clones represent 10% to 15% of the sample. The specimen was peripheral blood. The receptors were gathered from a human donor with active COVID-19. The donor label of this sample is uncertain.

This chain links TRBV18 with TRBJ2-7; 11 bases are shared with TRBD2. Germline V gene lookup returns CDR1 KGHSH and CDR2 LQKENI. Trimming at V came to 2 bases and at J to 4 bases, leaving 4 bases not matched to a gene. This CDR3 has 15 amino acids. The CDR3 loop is CASSPNTSGSYEQYF. DNA for the CDR3: TGTGCCAGCTCACCAAACACTAGCGGGAGTTACGAGCAGTACTTC.

This rearrangement joins TRBV6-5 to TRBJ1-1, with 10 bases lining up with TRBD1. Trimming removed 10 bases from V and 11 bases from J; junction bases left unmatched: 10. Germline V CDR1 and CDR2: MNHEY, SVGAGI. The CDR3 has 12 amino acids. The CDR3 coding sequence is TGTGCCACCGGAGGGACAGGGGAAGTGGCTTTCTTT. Protein product: CATGGTGEVAFF.

The chain has TRBV28 and TRBJ1-3; 7 bases match TRBD1. CDR3 length equals 15 residues. The trim removed 5 bases at V and 0 bases at J, leaving 4 bases unmatched. The V gene's germline CDR1 is MDHEN and CDR2 SYDVKM. The CDR3 coding sequence is TGTGCCAGCAGTAAACAGGGGACCTCTGGAAACACCATATATTTT. Protein: CASSKQGTSGNTIYF.

The V call is TRBV10-1, the J call TRBJ1-2; D is unresolved. V was cut by 3 bases and J by 8 bases, with 13 bases left in between. CDR3 length: 13 amino acids. Germline V gene sequence: CDR1 WNHNN, CDR2 SYGVQD (reference sequence). CDR3 sequence (DNA): TGCGCCAGCAGTGACGACCGGGGTTGGGGCTACACCTTC. Translating gives CASSDDRGWGYTF.

The rearrangement uses TRBV24-1 and TRBJ2-1, with 9 bases matching TRBD2. This CDR3 region has 15 residues. The V and J ends lost 5 bases and 0 bases, in that order; junction bases with no gene match: 1. Germline V gene sequence: CDR1 KGHDR, CDR2 SFDVKD. The CDR3 bases are TGTGCCACCAGTGGAGCGGGAGGCTCCTACAATGAGCAGTTCTTC. This gives the protein CATSGAGGSYNEQFF.

In its sample, this clone was seen once. The V and J genes are TRBV20-1 and TRBJ2-5; D may be TRBD2 (5 bases). V was clipped by 3 bases and J by 0 bases, with 14 bases between them. The CDR3 is made up of 15 amino acids. The V gene's germline CDR1 is DFQATT and CDR2 SNEGSKA (reference sequence). The CDR3 nucleotides are TGCAGTGCTAGTCCCCGGGGAGCCTACCAAGAGACCCAGTACTTC. Translating gives CSASPRGAYQETQYF.

V usage is TRBV4-2 and J usage is TRBJ2-1; 7 bases align to TRBD2. The CDR3 contains 14 residues. CDR1 LGHNA and CDR2 YNFKEQ come from the germline V gene. V was pared by 1 base and J by 8 bases, with 5 bases of the junction left unmatched. CDR3 bases: TGTGCCAGCAGCCAAGTGGCGGGAGTGGATGAGCAGTTCTTC. Amino acid sequence: CASSQVAGVDEQFF.

The chain uses TRBV7-3 and TRBJ1-1; 7 positions agree with TRBD1. This CDR3 has 15 residues. Germline CDR1 and CDR2: SGHTA and FQGTGA. V shed 3 bases and J 1 base; nucleotides not matched to a gene: 5. The CDR3 bases are TGTGCCAGCAGCTTGACAGGGAGTGCGAACACTGAAGCTTTCTTT. Its translation: CASSLTGSANTEAFF.

This clone is a singleton in its sample. The V gene is TRBV29-1, the J gene TRBJ2-2; 8 bases match TRBD2. The CDR3 is 15 residues long. V trimming: 4 bases; J trimming: 4 bases; junction bases outside the gene matches: 8. The germline gives CDR1 SQVTM, CDR2 ANQGSEA. The CDR3 DNA sequence: TGCAGCGTTGGAACCGAGACTAGCGTCACCGGGGAGCTGTTTTTT. The encoded protein is CSVGTETSVTGELFF.

The chain has TRBV2 and TRBJ1-3, with 7 bases fitting TRBD1. Germline CDR1 is SNHLY and CDR2 is FYNNEI. Trimming cost V 6 bases and J 0 bases; bases outside gene matches: 8. The CDR3 consists of 16 residues. The chain's CDR3 is CASRRTGGSSGNTIYF. CDR3 in DNA: TGTGCCAGCAGGCGGACAGGCGGCAGCTCTGGAAACACCATATATTTT.

This clone occurred a few times. CDR3 bases: TGCAGTGCTAGTTCTTTAGCGGGAGAGTCCTACAATGAGCAGTTCTTC. Protein: CSASSLAGESYNEQFF. The J gene is TRBJ2-1, the V gene TRBV20-1, with 9 bases fitting TRBD2. CDR3 length: 16 residues. The trim removed 3 bases at V and 1 base at J, leaving 7 bases unmatched. The germline V gene encodes CDR1 DFQATT and CDR2 SNEGSKA (reference sequence).

This chain connects TRBV11-1 to TRBJ2-5, with D possibly matching TRBD2 (6 bases). Trimming took off 0 bases at V and 5 bases at J, with 19 bases between the two ends. Germline CDR1 SGHAT, CDR2 FQDESV (reference sequence). The CDR3 runs 17 residues. The CDR3 DNA sequence: TGTGCCAGCAGCTTAGCTCGTACGCCCGTACGGGGGGAGACCCAGTACTTC. Encoded protein: CASSLARTPVRGETQYF.

V and J are TRBV11-2 and TRBJ2-7; possible D gene TRBD2, 6 bases. Trimming shortened V by 6 bases and J by 5 bases, and 11 bases separated the two germline ends. This CDR3 spans 12 amino acids. The germline CDR1 and CDR2 sequences are SGHAT and FQNNGV. CDR3 amino acids: CASRNTGDEQYF. The CDR3 coding sequence is TGTGCCAGCAGGAACACGGGAGACGAGCAGTACTTC.

The genes are TRBV28 and TRBJ2-3; 9 nucleotides align to TRBD1. The CDR3 loop spans 14 amino acids. V lost 5 bases, J lost 4 bases, and 4 bases stayed unmatched. CDR1 is MDHEN and CDR2 is SYDVKM in the germline V gene. The DNA of the CDR3 is TGTGCCAGCAGTCCGGGACAGGGTCCAGATACGCAGTATTTT. It yields the protein CASSPGQGPDTQYF.

V gene TRBV9 combines with J gene TRBJ2-2; 10 bases line up with TRBD2. J lost 4 bases, V lost 4 bases, and 4 bases had no gene match. CDR1 is SGDLS, CDR2 YYNGEE, per germline. The CDR3 covers 15 residues. CDR3 sequence: CASSPSGSVTGELFF. CDR3 DNA sequence: TGTGCCAGCAGCCCTAGCGGGAGCGTCACCGGGGAGCTGTTTTTT.